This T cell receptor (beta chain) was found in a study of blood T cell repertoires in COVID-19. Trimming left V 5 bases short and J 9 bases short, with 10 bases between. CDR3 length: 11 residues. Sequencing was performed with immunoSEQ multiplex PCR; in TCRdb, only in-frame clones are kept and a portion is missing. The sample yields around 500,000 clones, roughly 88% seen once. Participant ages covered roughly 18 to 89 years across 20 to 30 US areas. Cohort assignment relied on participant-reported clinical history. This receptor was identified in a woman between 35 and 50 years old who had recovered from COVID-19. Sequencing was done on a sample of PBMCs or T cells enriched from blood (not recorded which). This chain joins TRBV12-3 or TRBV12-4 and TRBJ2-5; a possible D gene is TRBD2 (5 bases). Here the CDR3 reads CASSQSGSQYF. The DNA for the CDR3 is TGTGCCAGCAGTCAATCGGGGTCCCAGTACTTC.